Listed below are T cell receptor beta chains from one sample, sequenced in a study of blood T cell repertoires in COVID-19. The table came from immunoSEQ multiplex PCR; TCRdb's copy has only in-frame clones and leaves some out. The profile covers over 300,000 clones, with nearly 90% appearing a single time and about 6.8% taken by the ten largest. Sequencing was performed on peripheral blood. Receptor source: a man between 18 and 35 years old with active or convalescent COVID-19. CDR3s include the opening cysteine and the closing phenylalanine or tryptophan. A D gene is named only where the DNA matches it firmly.

>TRBV7-7|TRBJ2-5|-
CASSLGRGETQYF
TGTGCTAGCAGCTTGGGCCGCGGGGAGACCCAGTACTTC
>TRBV18|TRBJ1-5|-
CASAQDRINSNQPQHF
TGTGCCAGCGCACAAGACAGAATTAATAGCAATCAGCCCCAGCATTTT
>TRBV28|TRBJ2-3|TRBD2
CASSLFRGRKNTQYF
TGTGCCAGCAGTTTATTTCGCGGGAGGAAGAATACGCAGTATTTT
>TRBV19|TRBJ1-1|-
CASSIDRVYRVFLNTEAFF
TGTGCCAGTAGTATAGATAGAGTGTACCGGGTCTTTCTGAACACTGAAGCTTTCTTT
>TRBV6-2/TRBV6-3|TRBJ1-5|TRBD1
CASSIPQGAFRQPQHF
TGTGCCAGCAGTATCCCGCAGGGGGCTTTTCGTCAGCCCCAGCATTTT
>TRBV28|TRBJ2-2|TRBD2
CASSLTSGSLGTGELFF
TGTGCCAGCAGTTTAACTAGCGGGTCGCTCGGCACCGGGGAGCTGTTTTTT
>TRBV19|TRBJ1-6|TRBD1
CASSTGGIYNSPLHF
TGTGCCAGTAGTACAGGGGGAATCTATAATTCACCCCTCCACTTT
>TRBV28|TRBJ1-3|-
CASSASRRGVGNTIYF
TGTGCCAGCAGTGCCTCGCGCAGGGGAGTAGGAAACACCATATATTTT
>TRBV28|TRBJ2-6|-
CASSTPSPHSGANVLTF
TGTGCCAGCAGTACCCCAAGTCCCCACTCTGGGGCCAACGTGCTGACTTTC
>TRBV19|TRBJ2-7|-
CASSFQGGLDGQYF
TGTGCCAGTAGTTTTCAGGGTGGTTTGGACGGGCAGTACTTC
>TRBV24-1|TRBJ2-1|TRBD1
CATSERGQGAYNEQFF
TGTGCCACCAGTGAAAGGGGACAGGGGGCTTACAATGAGCAGTTCTTC
>TRBV7-2|TRBJ1-2|-
CASSLGGDGYTF
TGTGCCAGCAGCTTAGGGGGGGATGGCTACACCTTC
>TRBV28|TRBJ1-2|-
CASSLPGGTNYGYTF
TGTGCCAGCAGTCTACCCGGGGGAACTAACTATGGCTACACCTTC
>TRBV9|TRBJ2-7|TRBD1
CASNPTGVGEQYF
TGTGCCAGCAACCCAACAGGGGTGGGCGAGCAGTACTTC
>TRBV7-8|TRBJ2-6|TRBD1
CASSLRDRGYSGANVLTF
TGTGCCAGCAGCTTACGGGACAGGGGGTACTCTGGGGCCAACGTCCTGACTTTC
>TRBV29-1|TRBJ1-1|TRBD1
CSGNYRGKSTEAFF
TGCAGCGGAAACTACAGGGGAAAGAGCACTGAAGCTTTCTTT
>TRBV7-7|TRBJ2-7|-
CASSLGTGNYEQYF
TGTGCTAGCAGCTTAGGTACAGGGAACTACGAGCAGTACTTC
>TRBV7-3|TRBJ2-5|-
CASSSDGRSGETQYF
TGTGCCAGCAGCTCGGACGGGCGCTCAGGGGAGACCCAGTACTTC
>TRBV7-9|TRBJ2-1|TRBD1
CASSSGRQGKGEQFF
TGTGCCAGCAGCTCCGGACGACAGGGCAAGGGTGAGCAGTTCTTC
>TRBV4-2|TRBJ1-2|TRBD1
CASSLPGTGDNYGYTF
TGTGCCAGCAGCCTACCCGGGACAGGCGATAACTATGGCTACACCTTC
>TRBV5-1|TRBJ2-1|-
CASSSRARTDSYNEQFF
TGCGCCAGCAGCTCACGCGCTCGGACAGACTCCTACAATGAGCAGTTCTTC
>TRBV24-1|TRBJ2-1|TRBD1
CATSPGQGYYNEQFF
TGTGCCACCAGCCCCGGACAGGGATATTACAATGAGCAGTTCTTC